The next 5 T cell receptor beta chains were all read from a single sample in a study of blood T cell repertoires in COVID-19. Only in-frame clones appear in the TCRdb table, and some are missing; sequencing was by immunoSEQ multiplex PCR. The sample comprises more than 100,000 clones, more than 75% of which are singletons, and around 12% rests with the top ten. Sequenced material: peripheral blood. The receptors stem from a human donor in a cohort sampled during active COVID-19.

The chain links TRBV5-1 to TRBJ2-5, with D possibly TRBD2 on 7 matching bases. Between the trimmed V and J ends, which lost 4 bases and 5 bases, there was a span of 18 bases. The CDR3 covers 15 residues. Germline lookup yields CDR1 SGHRS and CDR2 YFSETQ. CDR3: CASSPGGRAQETQYF. CDR3 sequence (DNA): TGCGCCAGCAGCCCGGGGGGCCGAGCGCAGGAGACCCAGTACTTC.

The V call is TRBV13, the J call TRBJ2-2; no firm D call. The V gene lost 0 bases and the J gene lost 1 base, with 6 bases spanning the gap. This CDR3 has 15 amino acids. CDR1 and CDR2 (germline): PRHDT, FYEKMQ (reference sequence). CDR3 region: CASSLGRLNTGELFF. In nucleotides, the CDR3 is TGTGCCAGCAGCTTAGGGCGGCTGAACACCGGGGAGCTGTTTTTT.

This clone was seen only a few times. The V gene is TRBV5-4, the J gene TRBJ1-1; D is possibly TRBD1 (6 bases). CDR1 SGHNT and CDR2 YYREEE come from the germline V gene (reference sequence). The CDR3 has 16 residues. Trimming removed 4 bases at V and 1 base at J, with 17 bases between. The CDR3 is CASSPSVGGPNTEAFF. CDR3 DNA sequence: TGTGCCAGCAGCCCCAGTGTCGGGGGGCCGAACACTGAAGCTTTCTTT.

The chain recombines TRBV19 with TRBJ2-3, with TRBD2 matching 9 bases. The CDR3 covers 14 residues. The V gene end was trimmed by 6 bases and the J gene end by 4 bases; junction bases not matched to a gene: 5. The germline CDR1 and CDR2 sequences are LNHDA and SQIVND (reference sequence). Here the CDR3 DNA reads TGTGCCAGTAGCGTCGGCGGGGGGGCAGATACGCAGTATTTT. Protein: CASSVGGGADTQYF.

This rearrangement joins TRBV6-5 to TRBJ1-1; 7 bases are a match to TRBD1. Germline CDR1 reads MNHEY; CDR2 reads SVGAGI. V was pared by 6 bases and J by 4 bases, with 5 bases of the junction left unmatched. The CDR3 is made up of 13 amino acids. The CDR3 is CASRLTGITEAFF. The CDR3 DNA sequence: TGTGCCAGCAGGCTGACAGGGATCACTGAAGCTTTCTTT.